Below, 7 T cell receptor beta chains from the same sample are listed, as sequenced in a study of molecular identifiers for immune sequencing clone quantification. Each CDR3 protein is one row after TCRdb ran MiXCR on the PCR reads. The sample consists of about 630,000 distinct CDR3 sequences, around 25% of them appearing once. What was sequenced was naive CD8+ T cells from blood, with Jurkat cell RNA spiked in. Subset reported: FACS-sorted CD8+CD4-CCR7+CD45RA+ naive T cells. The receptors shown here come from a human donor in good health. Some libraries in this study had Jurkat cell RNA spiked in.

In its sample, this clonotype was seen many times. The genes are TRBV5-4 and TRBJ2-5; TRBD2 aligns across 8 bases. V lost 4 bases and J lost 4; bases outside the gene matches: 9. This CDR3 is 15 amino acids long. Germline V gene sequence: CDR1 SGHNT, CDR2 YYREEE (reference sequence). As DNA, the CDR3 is TGTGCCAGCAGCGCCGGGACTAGTAATGTAGAGACCCAGTACTTC. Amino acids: CASSAGTSNVETQYF.

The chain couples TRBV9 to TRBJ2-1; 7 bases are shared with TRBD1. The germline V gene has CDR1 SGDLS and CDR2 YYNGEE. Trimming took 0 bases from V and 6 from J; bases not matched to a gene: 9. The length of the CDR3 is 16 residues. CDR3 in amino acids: CASSVGLGQVTNEQFF. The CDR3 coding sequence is TGTGCCAGCAGCGTAGGTCTCGGACAGGTCACCAATGAGCAGTTCTTC.

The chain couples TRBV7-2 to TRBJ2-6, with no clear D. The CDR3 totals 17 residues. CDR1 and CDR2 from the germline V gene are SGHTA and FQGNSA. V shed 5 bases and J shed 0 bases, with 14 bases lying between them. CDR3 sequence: CASSPLYLSSGANVLTF. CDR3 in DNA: TGTGCCAGCAGCCCTTTATACTTGAGCTCTGGGGCCAACGTCCTGACTTTC.

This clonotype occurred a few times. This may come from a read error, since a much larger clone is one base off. The CDR3, as DNA: TGTGCCAGCAGTTTATATTGGTACACAGATACGCAGTATTTT. Its translation is CASSLYWYTDTQYF. The genes are TRBV6-5 and TRBJ2-3; the D is unclear. V lost 4 bases, J lost 2 bases, and 10 bases lay in between. The CDR3 is 14 amino acids. From germline, CDR1 is MNHEY and CDR2 SVGAGI.

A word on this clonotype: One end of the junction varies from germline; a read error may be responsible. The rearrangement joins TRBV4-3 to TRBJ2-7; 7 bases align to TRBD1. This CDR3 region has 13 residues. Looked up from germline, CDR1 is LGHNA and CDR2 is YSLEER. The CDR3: CASSPWTGYERYF. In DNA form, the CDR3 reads TGCGCCAGCAGCCCTTGGACAGGCTACGAGCGGTACTTC.

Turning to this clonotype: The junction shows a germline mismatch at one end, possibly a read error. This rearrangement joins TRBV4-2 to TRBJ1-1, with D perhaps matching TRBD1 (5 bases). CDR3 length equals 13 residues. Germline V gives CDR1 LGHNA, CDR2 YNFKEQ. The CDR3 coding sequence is TGTGCCAGCCGCCCACCGGGGCGCACTGACGCTTTCTTT. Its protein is CASRPPGRTDAFF.

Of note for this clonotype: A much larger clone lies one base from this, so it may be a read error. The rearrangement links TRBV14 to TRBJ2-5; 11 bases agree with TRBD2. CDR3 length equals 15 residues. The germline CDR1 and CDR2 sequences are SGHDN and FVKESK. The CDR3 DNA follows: TGTGCCAGCAGCCAATTGACTAGCGGGGAGGAGACCCAGTGCTTC. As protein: CASSQLTSGEETQCF.